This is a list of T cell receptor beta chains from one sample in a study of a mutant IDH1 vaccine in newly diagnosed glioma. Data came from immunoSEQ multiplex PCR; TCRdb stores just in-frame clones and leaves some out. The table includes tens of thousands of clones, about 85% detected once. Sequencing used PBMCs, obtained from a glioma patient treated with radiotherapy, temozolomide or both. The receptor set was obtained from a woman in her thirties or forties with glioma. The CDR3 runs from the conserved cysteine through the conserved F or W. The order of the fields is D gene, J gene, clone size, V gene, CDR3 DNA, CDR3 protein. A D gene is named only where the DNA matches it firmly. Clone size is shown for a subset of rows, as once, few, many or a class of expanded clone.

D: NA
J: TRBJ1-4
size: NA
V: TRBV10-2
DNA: TGCGCCAGCAGACCTGGGGAGGCGCTTTGGGAAAAACTGTTTTTT
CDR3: CASRPGEALWEKLFF

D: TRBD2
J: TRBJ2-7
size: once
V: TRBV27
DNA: TGTGCCAGCATGACCGTTCGGCTAGCGGGAGGAAGGTCCTACGAGCAGTACTTC
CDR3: CASMTVRLAGGRSYEQYF

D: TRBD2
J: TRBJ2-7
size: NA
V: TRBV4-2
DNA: TGTGCCAGCAGCCAAGGGACTAGCGTCGGTAACGAGCAGTACTTC
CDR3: CASSQGTSVGNEQYF

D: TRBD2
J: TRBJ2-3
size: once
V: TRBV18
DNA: TGTGCCAGCTCACCAGACGGGGGGACAGATACGCAGTATTTT
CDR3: CASSPDGGTDTQYF

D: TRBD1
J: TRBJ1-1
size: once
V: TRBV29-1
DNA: TGCAGCGTCAGGATCAGACAGGGGGTGACTGAAGCTTTCTTT
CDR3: CSVRIRQGVTEAFF

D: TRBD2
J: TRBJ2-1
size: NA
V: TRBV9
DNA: TGTGCCAGCAGCCAGCGGGGGATCAATGAGCAGTTCTTC
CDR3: CASSQRGINEQFF

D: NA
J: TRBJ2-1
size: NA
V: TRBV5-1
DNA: TGCGCCAGCAGAGTGACCAATGAGCAGTTCTTC
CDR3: CASRVTNEQFF

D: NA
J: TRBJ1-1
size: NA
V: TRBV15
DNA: TGTGCCACCAGTAGGCCTAACGTGGCGACTGAAGCTTTCTTT
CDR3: CATSRPNVATEAFF

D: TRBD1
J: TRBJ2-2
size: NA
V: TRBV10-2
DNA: TGCGCCAGCAGTGACAACAGGGGCTATCCCACCGGGGAGCTGTTTTTT
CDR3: CASSDNRGYPTGELFF

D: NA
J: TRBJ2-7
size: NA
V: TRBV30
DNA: TGTGCCTGGAGTGTATCTGGCTCCGGGCCCTACGAGCAGTACTTC
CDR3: CAWSVSGSGPYEQYF

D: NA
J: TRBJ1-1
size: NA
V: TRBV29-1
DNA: TGCAGCGTCCGCCCATTTGTAAGAGAGGTGGGGAGTAACACTGAAGCTTTCTTT
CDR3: CSVRPFVREVGSNTEAFF

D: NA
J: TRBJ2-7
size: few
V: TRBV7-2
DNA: TGTGCCAGCAGCTTAGAAGGCCTGGGGCAGTACTTC
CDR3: CASSLEGLGQYF

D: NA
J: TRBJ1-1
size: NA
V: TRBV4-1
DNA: TGCGCCAGCAGCCAAGTGGCTTTGGGCGTCATGAACACTGAAGCTTTCTTT
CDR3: CASSQVALGVMNTEAFF

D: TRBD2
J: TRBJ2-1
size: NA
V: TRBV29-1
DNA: TGCAGCGTGGTCACTAGCGCTCGAATCAATAAGCAGTTCTTC
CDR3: CSVVTSARINKQFF

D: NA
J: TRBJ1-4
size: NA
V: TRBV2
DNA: TGTGCCAGCAGGGCCTCAAGAGCGGAAAAACTGTTTTTT
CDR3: CASRASRAEKLFF

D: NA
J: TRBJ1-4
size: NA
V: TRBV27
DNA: TGTGCCAGCAGTTTAAAGAGTAGGGGTGAAAAACTGTTTTTT
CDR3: CASSLKSRGEKLFF

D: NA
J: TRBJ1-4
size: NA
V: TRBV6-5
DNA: TGTGCCACGGGACGAAGGCACGAAAAACTGTTTTTT
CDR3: CATGRRHEKLFF

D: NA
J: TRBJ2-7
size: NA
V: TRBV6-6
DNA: TGTGCCAGCAGTTACTCAGGGCCGTTCTACGAGCAGTACTTC
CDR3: CASSYSGPFYEQYF

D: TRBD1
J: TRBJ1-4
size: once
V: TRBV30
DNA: TGTGCCTGGAGGGAACAGGGGTATAATGAAAAACTGTTTTTT
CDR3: CAWREQGYNEKLFF

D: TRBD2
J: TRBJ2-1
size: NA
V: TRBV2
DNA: TGTGCCAGCGCCCCCTGGACTAGCGGGAGCGATGAGCAGTTCTTC
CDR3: CASAPWTSGSDEQFF

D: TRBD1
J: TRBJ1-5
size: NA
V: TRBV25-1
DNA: TGTGCCAGCAGTGTCGGACAGGGGGACAATCAGCCCCAGCATTTT
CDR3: CASSVGQGDNQPQHF

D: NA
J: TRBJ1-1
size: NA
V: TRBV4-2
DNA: TGTGCCAGCAGCCCGAGACGACAGGACACTGAAGCTTTCTTT
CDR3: CASSPRRQDTEAFF

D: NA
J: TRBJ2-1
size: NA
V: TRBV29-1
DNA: TGCAGCGTGAAACAGGGCCCCAATGAGCAGTTCTTC
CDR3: CSVKQGPNEQFF

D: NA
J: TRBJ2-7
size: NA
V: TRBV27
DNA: TGTGCCAGCAGTTTACAGGGGTATGGGCACTACGAGCAGTACTTC
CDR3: CASSLQGYGHYEQYF

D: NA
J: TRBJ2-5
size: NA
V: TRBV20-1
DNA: TGCAGTGCTCGGTATGGGGAGACCCAGTACTTC
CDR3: CSARYGETQYF

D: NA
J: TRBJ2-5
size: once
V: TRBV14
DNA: TGTGCCAGCAGCCAAGAGAGGAGGGGAGACCAGTACTTC
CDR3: CASSQERRGDQYF

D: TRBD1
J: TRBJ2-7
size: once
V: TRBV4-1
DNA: TGCGCCAGCAGCCAAGCCTTCGGACAGGGGGCCTACGAGCAGTACTTC
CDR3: CASSQAFGQGAYEQYF

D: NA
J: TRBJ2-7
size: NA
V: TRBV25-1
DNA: TGTGCCAGCAAACAGAACCACTCTCACTACGAGCAGTACTTC
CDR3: CASKQNHSHYEQYF

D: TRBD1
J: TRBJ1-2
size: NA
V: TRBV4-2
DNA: TGTGCCAGCAGCCCGGGACAGGGGGTATTCTATGGCTACACCTTC
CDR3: CASSPGQGVFYGYTF

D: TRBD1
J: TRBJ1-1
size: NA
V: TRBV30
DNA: TGTGCCGTTGGGACAGGGGGCACTGAAGCTTTCTTT
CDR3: CAVGTGGTEAFF

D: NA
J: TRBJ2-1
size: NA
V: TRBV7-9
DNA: TGTGCCAGCAGCTTAGGCCGGGTCTTCCTCGACAATGAGCAGTTCTTC
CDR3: CASSLGRVFLDNEQFF

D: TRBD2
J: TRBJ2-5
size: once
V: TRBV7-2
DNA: TGTGCCAGCAGCTTAGCCGGGAGGGTAGAGACCCAGTACTTC
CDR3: CASSLAGRVETQYF

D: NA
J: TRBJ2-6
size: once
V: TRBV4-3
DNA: TGCGCCAGCAGCCAAGACCTCCCTGCAGCGTACTCTGGGGCCAACGTCCTGACTTTC
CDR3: CASSQDLPAAYSGANVLTF

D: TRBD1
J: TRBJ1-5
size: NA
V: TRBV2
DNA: TGTGCCAGCACTTTGGACAGGGGCAATCAGCCCCAGCATTTT
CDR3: CASTLDRGNQPQHF

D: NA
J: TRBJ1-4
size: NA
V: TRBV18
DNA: TGTGCCAGCTCACCACAGAAGTCGGGGGGCGCCGGTGAAAAACTGTTTTTT
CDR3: CASSPQKSGGAGEKLFF

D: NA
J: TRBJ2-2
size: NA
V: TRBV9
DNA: TGTGCCAGCAGCGCCCCTTGGGGCGGTCAGGGCGGGGAGCTGTTTTTT
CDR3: CASSAPWGGQGGELFF

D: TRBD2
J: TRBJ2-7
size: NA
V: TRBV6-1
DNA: TGTGCCAGCAGTGAGACCAGCGGGGGGTACGAGCAGTACTTC
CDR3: CASSETSGGYEQYF

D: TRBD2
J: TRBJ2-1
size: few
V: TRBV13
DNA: TGTGCCAGCAGCTCCTGGACTAGCGAGGGCGATGAGCAGTTCTTC
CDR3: CASSSWTSEGDEQFF

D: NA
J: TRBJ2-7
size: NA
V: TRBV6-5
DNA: TGTGCCAGCTCCCAGACCGCAGGGATCTCCTACGAGCAGTACTTC
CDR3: CASSQTAGISYEQYF

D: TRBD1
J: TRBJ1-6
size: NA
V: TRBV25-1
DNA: TGTGCCAGCAGTGGTTACAGGGGAGGCTCCTATAATTCACCCCTCCACTTT
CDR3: CASSGYRGGSYNSPLHF

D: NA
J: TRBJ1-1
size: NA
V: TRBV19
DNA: TGTGCCAGTAGTATAAGTTACAAGGAGTTTGCCGTGAACACTGAAGCTTTCTTT
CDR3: CASSISYKEFAVNTEAFF

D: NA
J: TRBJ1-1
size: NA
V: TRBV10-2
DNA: TGCGCCAGCGGCGAGGAAATTGAAGCTTTCTTT
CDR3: CASGEEIEAFF

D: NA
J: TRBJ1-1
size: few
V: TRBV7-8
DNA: TGTGCCAGCAGCTCCGGGGTTGGCGGGACTGAAGCTTTCTTT
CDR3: CASSSGVGGTEAFF

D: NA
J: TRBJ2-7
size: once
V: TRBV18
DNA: TGTGCCAGCTCCCGAAACCGGGACTCTTCCTACGAGCAGTACTTC
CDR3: CASSRNRDSSYEQYF

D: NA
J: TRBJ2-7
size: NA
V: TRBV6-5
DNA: TGTGCCAGCAGCTCCGGTGGGTTAGCCGAGCAGTACTTC
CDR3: CASSSGGLAEQYF

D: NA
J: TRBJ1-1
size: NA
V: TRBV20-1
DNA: TGCAGTGCTAGGGGGTCGCTTGAAGCTTTCTTT
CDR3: CSARGSLEAFF

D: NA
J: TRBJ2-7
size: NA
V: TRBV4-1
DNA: TGCGCCAGCAGCCGCCGTGGGGGGGCAAACGAGCAGTACTTC
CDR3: CASSRRGGANEQYF

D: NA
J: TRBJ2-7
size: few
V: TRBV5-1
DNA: TGCGCCAGCAGCTTAAAAGGGTCGGGAGAGCAGTACTTC
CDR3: CASSLKGSGEQYF

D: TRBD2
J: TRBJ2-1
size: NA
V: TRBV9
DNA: TGTGCCAGCAGCCTTGGGACTAGCGGGGGGGCCTCCTACAATGAGCAGTTCTTC
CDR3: CASSLGTSGGASYNEQFF

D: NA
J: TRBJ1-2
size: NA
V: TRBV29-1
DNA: TGCAGCGTTGTGGCCGGGGGCGCTTCCCGCTCCCGTGGCTACACCTTC
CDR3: CSVVAGGASRSRGYTF

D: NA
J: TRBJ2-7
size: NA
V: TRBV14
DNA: TGTGCCAGCAGCCACGACTCCTCCTACGAGCAGTACTTC
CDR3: CASSHDSSYEQYF

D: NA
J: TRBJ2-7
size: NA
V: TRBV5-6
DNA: TGTGCCAGCAGCTTGCAAAGCTACGAGCAGTACTTC
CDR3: CASSLQSYEQYF

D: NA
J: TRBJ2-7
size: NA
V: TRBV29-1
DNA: TGCAGCGGGGGTCTGATGGGCGAGCAGTACTTC
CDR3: CSGGLMGEQYF

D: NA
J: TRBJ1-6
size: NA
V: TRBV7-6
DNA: TGTGCCAGCAGCTTGGAGAGCTCCTATAATTCACCCCTCCACTTT
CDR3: CASSLESSYNSPLHF